Listed below are T cell receptor beta chains from one sample, sequenced in a study of identical twins. Via MiXCR, TCRdb re-called the 5' RACE reads, giving one row per CDR3 protein. This repertoire shows 300,000 to 400,000 distinct CDR3 sequences, around 9% found once; its top ten account for roughly 8.7%. The sample comprised naive T cells sorted from blood. The origin of the receptors is a woman in her forties or fifties in good health. CDR3s include the opening cysteine and the closing phenylalanine or tryptophan. A D gene is named only where the DNA matches it firmly. Clone size is given for some rows only: seen once, a few or many times, or a class if the clone is expanded.

. TRBJ2-6 TRBV7-9 . CASSFIGANVLTF TGTGCCAGCAGCTTCATTGGGGCCAACGTCCTGACTTTC
. TRBJ2-1 TRBV9 . CASTPVDHSYNEQFF TGTGCCAGCACCCCGGTGGACCACTCCTACAATGAGCAGTTCTTC
few TRBJ2-5 TRBV24-1 . CATRAVNRWGQEVQYF TGTGCCACCAGGGCAGTTAATCGGTGGGGCCAGGAGGTCCAGTACTTC
many TRBJ1-2 TRBV7-9 TRBD1 CASSSQGNSGYTF TGTGCCAGCAGCTCACAGGGGAATTCAGGCTACACCTTC
. TRBJ2-7 TRBV6-5 . CASSPGGGGRDEQYF TGTGCCAGCAGCCCCGGTGGCGGCGGCAGGGACGAGCAGTACTTC
many TRBJ2-2 TRBV5-1 TRBD2 CASSLGQRELTGELFF TGCGCCAGCAGCTTGGGACAGCGGGAGTTAACCGGGGAGCTGTTTTTT
. TRBJ2-3 TRBV7-8 TRBD2 CASSSGLAGGLEHTDTQYF TGTGCCAGCAGCTCCGGACTAGCGGGAGGGCTGGAACACACAGATACGCAGTATTTT
. TRBJ1-1 TRBV5-5 . CASSLYGTSNTEAFF TGTGCCAGCAGCTTATATGGAACGTCGAACACTGAAGCTTTCTTT
. TRBJ1-1 TRBV7-3 . CASSLDADSYTEAFF TGTGCCAGCAGCTTGGACGCGGACTCTTACACTGAAGCTTTCTTT
. TRBJ1-5 TRBV5-6 . CASSRDGKVQPQHF TGTGCCAGCAGTAGGGACGGGAAAGTTCAGCCCCAGCATTTT
many TRBJ2-3 TRBV11-1 . CASSPRASHTDTQYF TGTGCCAGCAGTCCCCGGGCTAGCCACACAGATACGCAGTATTTT
many TRBJ2-5 TRBV5-1 TRBD2 CASQRSGRKQETQYF TGCGCCAGCCAACGGAGCGGGAGAAAACAAGAGACCCAGTACTTC
many TRBJ2-6 TRBV15 TRBD1 CATSSNRGRKSGANVLTF TGTGCCACCAGCAGTAACAGGGGGCGCAAGTCCGGGGCCAACGTCCTGACTTTC
. TRBJ2-2 TRBV2 TRBD1 CASSYNRGHTGELFF TGTGCCAGCAGTTACAACAGGGGGCACACCGGGGAGCTGTTTTTT
. TRBJ2-1 TRBV20-1 . CSARAHSSYNEQFF TGCAGTGCTAGAGCTCATAGCTCCTACAATGAGCAGTTCTTC
. TRBJ1-5 TRBV25-1 . CASHPGLRNQPQHF TGTGCCAGCCACCCGGGCTTGAGAAATCAGCCCCAGCATTTT
many TRBJ2-2 TRBV7-2 . CASSLVGRTNTGELFF TGTGCCAGCAGCTTAGTAGGCCGAACCAACACCGGGGAGCTGTTTTTT
. TRBJ1-2 TRBV5-1 TRBD1 CASSLTTGAYGYTF TGCGCCAGCAGTCTAACCACAGGGGCCTATGGCTACACCTTC
few TRBJ2-3 TRBV4-2 . CASSQETLPQSAQYF TGTGCCAGCAGCCAAGAGACCCTCCCACAGTCGGCGCAGTATTTT
. TRBJ2-3 TRBV7-9 . CASSLGRGGTPTDTQYF TGTGCCAGCAGCTTAGGACGAGGGGGAACCCCCACAGATACGCAGTATTTT
few TRBJ2-5 TRBV29-1 . CSAEGLKQETQYF TGCAGCGCTGAAGGGCTAAAGCAAGAGACCCAGTACTTC
few TRBJ1-2 TRBV4-1 TRBD1 CASSQRDRSTYGYTF TGCGCCAGCAGCCAGAGGGACAGGTCCACCTATGGCTACACCTTC
few TRBJ2-7 TRBV29-1 . CSVGGQVIEQYF TGCAGCGTTGGTGGTCAAGTGATCGAGCAGTACTTC
. TRBJ2-7 TRBV2 . CASRGDGTYEQYF TGTGCCAGCCGCGGGGACGGGACCTACGAGCAGTACTTC
many TRBJ2-7 TRBV4-1 . CASSSGQPYEQYF TGCGCCAGCAGTTCCGGACAGCCCTACGAGCAGTACTTC
. TRBJ1-6 TRBV6-5 . CASSYGGRGESPLHF TGTGCCAGCAGTTACGGTGGCAGGGGAGAATCACCCCTCCACTTT
. TRBJ2-1 TRBV6-2/TRBV6-3 . CASSFGTRYNEQFF TGTGCCAGCAGTTTCGGAACTCGCTACAATGAGCAGTTCTTC
few TRBJ1-6 TRBV9 TRBD1 CASSARDREGSPLHF TGTGCCAGCAGCGCCCGGGACAGGGAAGGTTCACCCCTCCACTTT
many TRBJ2-7 TRBV6-5 TRBD1 CASKGGVVGQGFHEQYF TGTGCCAGCAAAGGGGGCGTTGTGGGACAGGGGTTCCACGAGCAGTACTTC
. TRBJ2-1 TRBV2 . CASSRRGVYNEQFF TGTGCCAGCAGTCGTAGAGGCGTATACAATGAGCAGTTCTTC
. TRBJ1-2 TRBV20-1 . CSASHKVAGYTF TGCAGTGCTAGCCACAAAGTGGCCGGCTACACCTTC
. TRBJ2-1 TRBV20-1 . CSAATAGVRGNEQFF TGCAGTGCCGCCACGGCGGGAGTCAGGGGCAATGAGCAGTTCTTC
many TRBJ2-5 TRBV12-3/TRBV12-4 TRBD2 CASSPRLAGVRETQYF TGTGCCAGCAGTCCACGACTAGCGGGAGTCCGAGAGACCCAGTACTTC
. TRBJ2-1 TRBV24-1 TRBD2 CATSDRKGGGNEQFF TGTGCCACCAGTGATCGCAAGGGCGGGGGCAATGAGCAGTTCTTC
few TRBJ2-1 TRBV20-1 TRBD1 CSARSAGQEYNEQFF TGCAGTGCTAGGTCGGCCGGACAGGAGTACAATGAGCAGTTCTTC
. TRBJ2-6 TRBV24-1 TRBD1 CAIEEGQPYSGANVLTF TGTGCCATCGAAGAGGGACAGCCTTACTCTGGGGCCAACGTCCTGACTTTC
many TRBJ1-1 TRBV5-1 . CASSLSQGRTEAFF TGCGCCAGCAGCTTGTCTCAGGGAAGGACTGAAGCTTTCTTT
. TRBJ2-1 TRBV10-3 TRBD2 CAISALAGVGGEQFF TGTGCCATCAGTGCCCTAGCGGGAGTGGGCGGTGAGCAGTTCTTC
. TRBJ2-1 TRBV7-7 TRBD2 CASSPGGVGEQFF TGTGCCAGCAGCCCTGGGGGGGTAGGAGAGCAGTTCTTC
few TRBJ2-5 TRBV5-1 . CASSFGGLNRETQYF TGCGCCAGCAGCTTTGGGGGCCTTAATAGAGAGACCCAGTACTTC
many TRBJ2-3 TRBV12-3/TRBV12-4 TRBD2 CASRLTSGTDTQYF TGTGCCAGCAGATTGACTAGCGGCACAGATACGCAGTATTTT
many TRBJ1-4 TRBV20-1 TRBD1 CSARTTGGDGGLFF TGCAGTGCTAGGACCACAGGGGGCGACGGGGGACTGTTTTTT
. TRBJ2-2 TRBV12-3/TRBV12-4 TRBD2 CASSTWTSGGTGELFF TGTGCCAGCAGCACCTGGACTAGCGGGGGAACCGGGGAGCTGTTTTTT
few TRBJ1-1 TRBV6-1 . CASRVQGKGTEVFF TGTGCCAGCAGGGTACAGGGAAAAGGCACTGAAGTTTTCTTT
. TRBJ2-3 TRBV15 . CATSNPGTSTDTQYF TGTGCCACCAGCAACCCCGGGACCTCCACAGATACGCAGTATTTT
. TRBJ2-3 TRBV7-3 . CASSPAGSGTDTQYF TGTGCCAGCAGCCCGGCGGGGTCGGGCACAGATACGCAGTATTTT
. TRBJ2-1 TRBV7-6 . CASSLEGPNYNEQFF TGTGCCAGCAGCTTAGAAGGGCCAAACTACAATGAGCAGTTCTTC
. TRBJ2-7 TRBV5-1 . CASSLGPGGYEQYF TGCGCCAGCAGCTTGGGGCCCGGGGGCTACGAGCAGTACTTC